The clone carrying this T cell receptor beta chain was observed many times. Its antigen is not known. The sample comes from a study of T-cell reconstitution after alpha-beta-depleted transplantation in children. Study conclusions and caveats: A year had passed since transplant, and T-cell counts and diversity by then came mostly from newly produced T cells. Where some patients showed high TCRbeta diversity at day 60, it came from recipient T cells and thymic progenitors that had survived. Reported findings indicate that, about two months after transplant, alpha-beta T cells came from several hundred expanded clones, which were derived from non-depleted graft cells.

For TCRbeta, the library was prepared with unique molecular identifiers. MiXCR, run by TCRdb on the PCR reads, gives a single entry per CDR3 protein. Of roughly 49,000 distinct CDR3 sequences listed, 9.2% were seen once; the top ten hold about 25%. V trimming: 4 bases; J trimming: 1 base; junction bases outside the gene matches: 2. The CDR3 runs 15 residues. The TCR originated in a male patient between 2 and 15 years old who had a stem cell transplant for chronic granulomatous disease, so the T cells may come from the graft donor. The gene calls are TRBV12-3 or TRBV12-4 and TRBJ2-4; the match to TRBD2 covers 9 bases. This specimen consisted of PBMCs, mostly from graft donor cells, obtained 60 days after TCRalphabeta/CD19-depleted stem cell transplant. In DNA form, the CDR3 reads TGTGCCAGCAGTTACGCGGGGGGGGCCAAAAACATTCAGTACTTC. It is translated as CASSYAGGAKNIQYF.